The source of this T cell receptor beta chain is a study of blood T cell repertoires in COVID-19. Study-wide background: COVID-19 samples collected from the United States, Italy and Spain covered acute and convalescent phases.

Original data processing: From reference gene primer amplification, estimates of nucleated cell counts were derived. Method: immunoSEQ multiplex PCR; TCRdb's copy keeps in-frame clones and lacks some. Clone size and V and J calls were adopted from that table, with D and trimming inferred from the DNA. The sample contains around 200,000 clones, approximately 84% of which appear only once. Germline CDR1 reads SNHLY; CDR2 reads FYNNEI. The CDR3 totals 15 residues. V lost 6 bases to trimming and J lost 10 bases; unmatched junction nucleotides: 11. The rearrangement uses TRBV2 and TRBJ1-6; 8 positions match TRBD1. The receptor's source is a woman aged 80 or over with acute or convalescent COVID-19. The sample was peripheral blood. The CDR3 sequence is CASRTGQGSSSPLHF. CDR3 DNA: TGTGCCAGCAGGACAGGACAGGGATCGAGCTCACCCCTCCACTTT.